These 10 T cell receptor beta chains were sequenced from one sample in a study of T cell responses to AZD1222 COVID-19 vaccine. Repertoires were generated with immunoSEQ multiplex PCR, while TCRdb's copy carries only in-frame clones and drops some. The table includes about 160,000 clones, 88% detected once. Source: peripheral blood, taken on day 0 of AZD1222 vaccination. These receptors were collected from an adult in good health.

The chain is built from TRBV7-3 and TRBJ2-1; 11 bases match TRBD2. Trimming removed 3 bases from V and 9 bases from J; junction bases left unmatched: 7. This CDR3 has 15 amino acids. The V gene's germline CDR1 is SGHTA and CDR2 FQGTGA. CDR3 amino acids: CASSFTSGSAGEQFF. As DNA, the CDR3 is TGTGCCAGCAGCTTTACTAGCGGGAGTGCAGGTGAGCAGTTCTTC.

This clone has only one observation. The V and J genes are TRBV9 and TRBJ2-2; a possible D gene is TRBD1 (5 bases). V was pared by 0 bases and J by 1 base, with 16 bases between. There are 18 residues in the CDR3. Germline assignment: CDR1 SGDLS and CDR2 YYNGEE. The CDR3, as DNA: TGTGCCAGCAGCGTAGCAATAGGACAATATCGGAACACCGGGGAGCTGTTTTTT. Its protein is CASSVAIGQYRNTGELFF.

The rearrangement uses TRBV4-3 and TRBJ2-7; D gene ambiguous. V was pared by 0 bases and J by 6 bases, with 9 bases between. Germline V gives CDR1 LGHNA, CDR2 YSLEER. This CDR3 region has 13 residues. The CDR3 is CASSQDRTREQYF. The DNA of the CDR3 is TGCGCCAGCAGCCAAGATAGAACCCGCGAGCAGTACTTC.

The gene calls are TRBV23-1 and TRBJ2-7; D perhaps matches TRBD2 (6 bases). TRBV23-1 is assigned to the ORF class and has an uncertain function. This CDR3 region has 12 residues. V lost 8 bases and J lost 3, with 11 bases in between. CDR3 DNA sequence: TGCGCCAGCGGGGTCGGGGGCTACGAGCAGTACTTC. It encodes CASGVGGYEQYF.

The CDR3 loop is CASSPRDGTTNEKLFF. In DNA, the CDR3 is TGTGCCAGCTCACCCCGGGACGGAACAACTAATGAAAAACTGTTTTTT. The chain couples TRBV18 to TRBJ1-4; D perhaps matches TRBD1 (5 bases). There are 16 residues in the CDR3. Trimming removed 3 bases at V and 0 bases at J, with 11 bases between. Germline lookup yields CDR1 KGHSH and CDR2 LQKENI.

The V call is TRBV6-1, the J call TRBJ1-1; perhaps TRBD1 as D (5 bases). Trimming cost V 3 bases and J 1 base, with 12 bases left between them. The CDR3 has 15 amino acids. Germline V gives CDR1 MNHNS, CDR2 SASEGT. CDR3 DNA sequence: TGTGCCAGCAGTGATTCCCCCGACAGGAACACTGAAGCTTTCTTT. Protein product: CASSDSPDRNTEAFF.

This clone was detected only once. The gene calls are TRBV3-1 (or the pseudogene TRBV3-2) and TRBJ2-1; the D gene is possibly TRBD1 (6 bases). In germline, CDR1 is LGHDT, CDR2 YNNKEL (reference sequence). Between the trimmed V and J ends, which lost 4 bases and 1 base, there was a span of 14 bases. The CDR3 contains 16 residues. CDR3 protein: CASSLLQGGSYNEQFF. CDR3 nucleotide sequence: TGTGCCAGCAGCCTCCTACAGGGTGGATCCTACAATGAGCAGTTCTTC.

The V call is TRBV5-1, the J call TRBJ2-7; D is unresolved. This CDR3 region has 12 residues. Trimming removed 1 base from V and 7 bases from J, with 9 bases in between. CDR1 is SGHRS and CDR2 is YFSETQ in the germline V gene. The CDR3, as DNA: TGCGCCAGCAGCTTGAACATTGGGGAGCAGTACTTC. Protein sequence: CASSLNIGEQYF.

A few counts support this clone. The gene calls are TRBV28 and TRBJ1-4, with TRBD1 matching over 7 bases. The CDR3 consists of 16 residues. V was clipped by 3 bases and J by 3 bases; unmatched bases: 7. CDR1 is MDHEN, CDR2 SYDVKM, per germline. CDR3 bases: TGTGCCAGCAGTTTGTTCCCGGGACAGCCTAATGAAAAACTGTTTTTT. Amino acid sequence: CASSLFPGQPNEKLFF.

V gene TRBV10-3 combines with J gene TRBJ1-3, with D possibly matching TRBD1 (6 bases). The CDR3 contains 14 residues. Germline loops: CDR1 ENHRY, CDR2 SYGVKD. Trimming pared 6 bases from V and 0 bases from J, leaving 9 bases between. CDR3 nucleotide sequence: TGTGCCATCAGACCAGGGGACTCTGGAAACACCATATATTTT. Its translation is CAIRPGDSGNTIYF.